This section outlines one TCR beta chain sequence together with its context. A much bigger clone sits one base away, suggesting this may be a read error. V gave up 6 bases and J gave up 3 bases; unmatched junction bases: 7. The CDR3 totals 15 residues. Germline V gives CDR1 SGHAT, CDR2 FQDESV (reference sequence). This entry comes from a study of blood T cells in healthy people across ages. Primers used in a second PCR of roughly 6 to 12 cycles were a sample-barcoded 5' primer and a J-beta primer mix. From the 5' RACE reads, TCRdb called clonotypes with MiXCR, one entry per CDR3 protein. Among hundreds of thousands of distinct CDR3 sequences listed, roughly 31% were seen once.

The receptor was isolated from a woman of 80 years or more in good health. The sequenced material came from blood. The V and J genes are TRBV11-1 and TRBJ2-7; the match to TRBD2 covers 11 bases. The chain's CDR3 is CASRISGGAHYEQYF. The DNA of the CDR3 is TGTGCCAGCAGGATTAGCGGGGGGGCCCACTACGAGCAGTACTTC.